The 9 T cell receptor beta chains presented below share a single source sample, sequenced in a study of T cells in Graves' hyperthyroidism and ophthalmopathy. Regions amplified from RNA transcripts were the TCR beta CDR3 regions. The TCR CDR3 was amplified in a first-round RT-PCR using the HTBI primer set. TCRdb re-called the multiplex PCR reads through MiXCR, storing one row per CDR3 protein. This sample has around 260,000 distinct CDR3 sequences, with 25% to 30% found just once. The sequenced sample was blood. The origin of the receptors is a man between 35 and 55 years old with Graves' hyperthyroidism that later progressed to Graves' ophthalmopathy.

This clonotype was recorded at least ten times. This chain connects TRBV28 to TRBJ1-5; D is unclear. The ends were cut back, 8 bases at V and 0 bases at J, with 14 bases in the middle. CDR1 and CDR2 from the germline V gene are MDHEN and SYDVKM. The CDR3 consists of 15 residues. The CDR3 spells CASRRGENSNQPQHF. CDR3 sequence (DNA): TGTGCCAGCCGGCGTGGAGAGAATAGCAATCAGCCCCAGCATTTT.

Details on this clonotype: The junction does not match germline at one end; this may be a read error. The V and J genes are TRBV28 and TRBJ2-7; D gene unclear. This CDR3 spans 14 amino acids. CDR1 and CDR2 (germline): MDHEN, SYDVKM. In DNA, the CDR3 is TGTGCCGGCAGTCGGACGGCAATTCCCTACGAGCAGTACTTC. As protein: CAGSRTAIPYEQYF. The variable domain in full, completed from reference TRBV28 and TRBJ2-7, reads DVKVTQSSRYLVKRTGEKVFLECVQDMDHENMFWYRQDPGLGLRLIYFSYDVKMKEKGDIPEGYSVSREKKERFSLILESASTNQTSMYLCAGSRTAIPYEQYFGPGTRLTVT.

As concerns this clonotype: This could be a read error, since a much larger clone is one nucleotide away. The genes are TRBV6-1 and TRBJ2-5, with D perhaps matching TRBD2 (5 bases). The CDR3 loop spans 15 amino acids. Trimming cost V 9 bases and J 1 base, with 18 bases left between them. Per the germline V gene, CDR1 is MNHNS and CDR2 is SASEGT. CDR3 region: CASSRLVGVQETQYF. CDR3 DNA sequence: TGTGCCAGTAGTAGGCTAGTGGGAGTCCAAGAGACCCAGTACTTC.

J is TRBJ1-5 and V is TRBV6-2 or TRBV6-3; D perhaps matches TRBD1 (5 bases). This CDR3 has 16 amino acids. Trimming pared 5 bases from V and 6 bases from J, leaving 20 bases between. Germline V gene data show CDR1 as MNHEY and CDR2 as SVGEGT. The CDR3 sequence: CASSHEGLGSRQPQHF. The CDR3 nucleotides are TGTGCCAGCAGTCACGAGGGGTTGGGGTCTCGTCAGCCCCAGCATTTT.

At least ten counts were recorded for this clonotype. The chain joins TRBV2 to TRBJ2-7; 13 bases are shared with TRBD2. This CDR3 is built from 14 residues. The germline gives CDR1 SNHLY, CDR2 FYNNEI. The ends lost 6 bases at V and 6 bases at J; junction bases unmatched: 5. The CDR3 coding sequence is TGTGCCAGCAGACCGGGACTAGCGGGAAGCGAGCAGTACTTC. This encodes CASRPGLAGSEQYF. The variable domain in full, with the rest retrieved from reference TRBV2 and TRBJ2-7, is EPEVTQTPSHQVTQMGQEVILRCVPISNHLYFYWYRQILGQKVEFLVSFYNNEISEKSEIFDDQFSVERPDGSNFTLKIRSTKLEDSAMYFCASRPGLAGSEQYFGPGTRLTVT.

In this sample, this clonotype turned up many times. V usage is TRBV13 and J usage is TRBJ2-5; D may be TRBD2 (5 bases). Germline V gene data show CDR1 as PRHDT and CDR2 as FYEKMQ (reference sequence). V dropped 5 bases and J dropped 5 bases, with 18 bases sitting between them. The CDR3 extends over 15 amino acids. As DNA, the CDR3 is TGTGCCAGCAGCCCCCGCCCCCCGGGATCGGAGACCCAGTACTTC. This sequence encodes CASSPRPPGSETQYF. The whole variable domain, filled in from reference TRBV13 and TRBJ2-5, reads AAGVIQSPRHLIKEKRETATLKCYPIPRHDTVYWYQQGPGQDPQFLISFYEKMQSDKGSIPDRFSAQQFSDYHSELNMSSLELGDSALYFCASSPRPPGSETQYFGPGTRLLVL.

The chain recombines TRBV24-1 with TRBJ2-5; 7 bases align to TRBD1. This CDR3 comprises 15 residues. V trimming: 6 bases; J trimming: 7 bases; junction bases outside the gene matches: 13. Looked up from germline, CDR1 is KGHDR and CDR2 is SFDVKD. For the CDR3, the DNA is TGTGCCACCAGTACCGGGACAGCTACTCGGGGGACCCAGTACTTC. Protein sequence: CATSTGTATRGTQYF.

The rearrangement joins TRBV30 to TRBJ2-4; D perhaps matches TRBD2 (5 bases). Trimming took 1 base from V and 6 from J, leaving 10 bases between them. This CDR3 contains 13 residues. The germline CDR1 and CDR2 sequences are GTSNPN and SVGIG (reference sequence). The CDR3 DNA reads as TGTGCCTGGAGTGGACTACGGCCAAACATTCAGTACTTC. It encodes CAWSGLRPNIQYF. The whole variable domain, remainder taken from reference TRBV30 and TRBJ2-4, is SQTIHQWPATLVQPVGSPLSLECTVEGTSNPNLYWYRQAAGRGLQLLFYSVGIGQISSEVPQNLSASRPQDRQFILSSKKLLLSDSGFYLCAWSGLRPNIQYFGAGTRLSVL.

J is TRBJ1-1 and V is TRBV20-1; D remains ambiguous. CDR1 is DFQATT, CDR2 SNEGSKA, per germline (reference sequence). CDR3 size: 14 residues. Trimming shortened V by 0 bases and J by 1 base, and 9 bases separated the two germline ends. The CDR3 DNA follows: TGCAGTGCTAGAGATCGGCCTGGGAACACTGAAGCTTTCTTT. This sequence encodes CSARDRPGNTEAFF.